This entry lists 26 T cell receptor beta chains sequenced from one sample in a study of T cells in localized non-small cell lung cancer. Generated by immunoSEQ multiplex PCR, the TCRdb table keeps only in-frame clones and is missing some. Among tens of thousands of clones listed, about 88% were seen once. Sequenced material: peripheral blood, taken before any cancer treatment. The receptors were sampled from a woman between 18 and 55 years old with stage III lung adenocarcinoma.

The rearrangement joins TRBV11-2 to TRBJ1-6; D remains ambiguous. Germline V gives CDR1 SGHAT, CDR2 FQNNGV. The CDR3 is 14 residues long. Trimming took off 0 bases at V and 15 bases at J, with 15 bases between the two ends. The CDR3 protein is CASSLDRSGLVLHF. The CDR3 DNA reads as TGTGCCAGCAGCTTAGATCGGTCCGGGCTGGTCCTCCACTTT.

The chain joins TRBV7-8 to TRBJ2-7, with D hard to call. CDR1 is SGHVS, CDR2 FQNEAQ, per germline. Trimming removed 1 base at V and 6 bases at J, with 10 bases between. This CDR3 comprises 13 residues. CDR3 amino acids: CASSLGSIREQYF. The CDR3 DNA sequence: TGTGCCAGCAGCTTAGGGTCAATTCGCGAGCAGTACTTC.

The chain links TRBV14 to TRBJ1-1, with D hard to call. Germline CDR1 is SGHDN and CDR2 is FVKESK. There are 14 residues in the CDR3. The V gene lost 1 base and the J gene lost 1 base, with 7 bases spanning the gap. The CDR3, as DNA: TGTGCCAGCAGCCAAGGACTGCGGAACACTGAAGCTTTCTTT. Its protein product is CASSQGLRNTEAFF.

The chain recombines TRBV29-1 with TRBJ2-1, with D possibly being TRBD2 (6 bases). From germline, CDR1 is SQVTM and CDR2 ANQGSEA. V was trimmed by 4 bases and J by 5 bases, leaving 15 bases between them. This CDR3 contains 14 residues. CDR3 DNA sequence: TGCAGCGTTGTATTCGGGGGATTAGACAATGAGCAGTTCTTC. Its translation is CSVVFGGLDNEQFF.

The chain uses TRBV5-6 and TRBJ1-4; 11 bases map to TRBD1. Germline lookup yields CDR1 SGHDT and CDR2 YYEEEE. Unmatched junction bases numbered 7, after V lost 4 bases and J lost 8 bases. The CDR3 has 15 amino acids. In DNA, the CDR3 is TGTGCCAGCAGCGACTCCGGGACAGGGGGGGAAAAACTGTTTTTT. Amino acid sequence: CASSDSGTGGEKLFF. The full variable domain, in which reference TRBV5-6 and TRBJ1-4 provide the parts outside the CDR3, is DAGVTQSPTHLIKTRGQQVTLRCSPKSGHDTVSWYQQALGQGPQFIFQYYEEEERQRGNFPDRFSGHQFPNYSSELNVNALLLGDSALYLCASSDSGTGGEKLFFGSGTQLSVL.

The J gene is TRBJ2-5, the V gene TRBV5-8; no definite D call. V lost 4 bases and J lost 0, with 13 bases in between. This CDR3 comprises 15 residues. Looked up from germline, CDR1 is SGHTS and CDR2 is YDEGEE. CDR3 sequence reads: CASSLGRLYQETQYF. The CDR3 coding sequence is TGTGCCAGCAGCCTCGGACGGTTGTACCAAGAGACCCAGTACTTC.

This clone is a singleton in its sample. This chain's CDR3 is CASSLTWETTYEQYF. The DNA for the CDR3 is TGCGCCAGCAGCCTCACATGGGAGACAACCTACGAGCAGTACTTC. V is TRBV4-1 and J is TRBJ2-7, with D tentatively TRBD2 (5 bases). V was trimmed by 4 bases and J by 2 bases, leaving 15 bases between them. This CDR3 has 15 amino acids. In germline, CDR1 is MGHRA, CDR2 YSYEKL.

V and J are TRBV5-1 and TRBJ1-4, with 7 positions matching TRBD1. V trimming: 5 bases; J trimming: 5 bases; junction bases outside the gene matches: 18. The CDR3 is 18 residues long. Germline CDR1 and CDR2: SGHRS and YFSETQ. The CDR3 loop reads CASRRSIGQATSNEKLFF. CDR3 coding DNA: TGCGCCAGCAGGCGAAGTATCGGACAGGCAACTTCCAATGAAAAACTGTTTTTT.

This chain connects TRBV2 to TRBJ1-1; no reliable D call. The CDR3 length is 15 residues. Trimming shortened V by 7 bases and J by 4 bases, and 19 bases separated the two germline ends. CDR1 is SNHLY, CDR2 FYNNEI, per germline. In DNA form, the CDR3 reads TGTGCCAGCACCGCAGTAAATTCTATTGGCACTGAAGCTTTCTTT. Residues: CASTAVNSIGTEAFF.

The chain carries TRBV23-1 and TRBJ2-5; 9 bases fit TRBD1. TRBV23-1 falls under the ORF class, with uncertain function. The V and J ends lost 4 bases and 4 bases, in that order; junction bases with no gene match: 10. CDR3 length: 16 amino acids. The CDR3 bases are TGCGCCAGCAGTCGAAACGGGACAGGGCGTGGAGAGACCCAGTACTTC. Translation gives CASSRNGTGRGETQYF.

The chain couples TRBV5-6 to TRBJ2-6; D uncertain. CDR3 size: 14 residues. Germline-derived CDR1 and CDR2 are SGHDT and YYEEEE. V lost 5 bases and J 5 bases, leaving 11 bases between the germline ends. The CDR3 DNA sequence: TGTGCCAGCAGTTCCGGGCGCCGGGCCAACGTCCTGACTTTC. Translation gives CASSSGRRANVLTF. The complete variable domain, with remaining parts taken from reference TRBV5-6 and TRBJ2-6, reads DAGVTQSPTHLIKTRGQQVTLRCSPKSGHDTVSWYQQALGQGPQFIFQYYEEEERQRGNFPDRFSGHQFPNYSSELNVNALLLGDSALYLCASSSGRRANVLTFGAGSRLTVL.

This clone appeared a few times. The V and J genes are TRBV6-5 and TRBJ1-6; D is perhaps TRBD1 (5 bases). This CDR3 has 13 residues. Germline V gene sequence: CDR1 MNHEY, CDR2 SVGAGI. The germline V and J ends were trimmed by 6 bases and 7 bases, with 10 bases remaining between them. The CDR3 here is CASRGTWNSPLHF. The CDR3 bases are TGTGCCAGCAGGGGGACTTGGAATTCACCCCTCCACTTT.

The chain employs TRBV7-9 and TRBJ2-1, with D uncertain. CDR3 length equals 15 residues. The V end lost 1 base, the J end lost 0 bases, and 7 bases lay between the germline ends. CDR1 is SEHNR, CDR2 FQNEAQ, per germline (reference sequence). The CDR3 is CASSLERSSYNEQFF. DNA for the CDR3: TGTGCCAGCAGCTTAGAACGAAGCTCCTACAATGAGCAGTTCTTC.

The chain has TRBV11-2 and TRBJ2-1, with D possibly being TRBD2 (6 bases). Germline V gene lookup returns CDR1 SGHAT and CDR2 FQNNGV. The V end lost 9 bases, the J end lost 10 bases, and 16 bases lay between the germline ends. There are 12 residues in the CDR3. DNA for the CDR3: TGTGCCAGTGACGGGGGTCTGGGGGAGCAGTTCTTC. It encodes CASDGGLGEQFF.

The chain links TRBV6-1 to TRBJ2-7; a weak D match, TRBD1 (6 bases). This CDR3 spans 15 amino acids. V was cut by 4 bases and J by 2 bases, with 15 bases left in between. Germline V gene lookup returns CDR1 MNHNS and CDR2 SASEGT. CDR3: CASSGDPTGPYEQYF. For the CDR3, the DNA is TGTGCCAGCAGTGGGGACCCGACAGGTCCCTACGAGCAGTACTTC.

This chain uses TRBV20-1 with TRBJ1-1, with D uncertain. In germline, CDR1 is DFQATT, CDR2 SNEGSKA (reference sequence). Trimming left V 6 bases short and J 12 bases short, with 17 bases between. The CDR3 has 11 residues. CDR3 sequence reads: CSAVLPRGPFF. In nucleotides, the CDR3 is TGCAGTGCCGTTCTTCCCCGAGGGCCTTTCTTT.

The rearrangement links TRBV15 to TRBJ1-1; the match to TRBD1 covers 7 bases. In germline, CDR1 is LNHNV, CDR2 YYDKDF (reference sequence). V gave up 5 bases and J gave up 5 bases; unmatched junction bases: 11. This CDR3 is 15 amino acids long. The CDR3 region is CATSRETGRKTEAFF. CDR3 DNA: TGTGCCACCAGCCGTGAGACAGGGAGGAAAACTGAAGCTTTCTTT.

The gene calls are TRBV6-4 and TRBJ2-2; 8 nucleotides match TRBD2. CDR1 is MRHNA and CDR2 is SNTAGT in the germline V gene. Losses at the gene ends were 0 bases for V and 3 bases for J; bases not matched to a gene: 3. The CDR3 spans 16 residues. The CDR3 reads CASSDSAGGDTGELFF. CDR3 DNA sequence: TGTGCCAGCAGTGACTCTGCGGGGGGTGACACCGGGGAGCTGTTTTTT.

The V call is TRBV5-1, the J call TRBJ2-1, with D perhaps TRBD2 (5 bases). The CDR3 covers 16 residues. With 0 bases removed from V and 0 bases from J, the gap between germline ends came to 10 bases. Germline assignment: CDR1 SGHRS and CDR2 YFSETQ. This CDR3 reads CASSLGGGSSYNEQFF. CDR3 nucleotides: TGCGCCAGCAGCTTGGGAGGCGGGTCCTCCTACAATGAGCAGTTCTTC.

The chain recombines TRBV7-3 with TRBJ1-6; possible D gene TRBD1, 6 bases. Germline CDR1 and CDR2: SGHTA and FQGTGA. This CDR3 spans 14 amino acids. The germline V and J ends were trimmed by 8 bases and 2 bases, with 10 bases remaining between them. The CDR3 DNA follows: TGTGCCAGCTCCAGGGGCCCCTATAATTCACCCCTCCACTTT. Protein product: CASSRGPYNSPLHF.

This chain uses TRBV7-2 with TRBJ2-7; 7 bases align to TRBD1. This CDR3 spans 14 amino acids. The J segment lost 7 bases and the V segment lost 1 base, leaving 7 bases of the junction unmatched. In germline, CDR1 is SGHTA, CDR2 FQGNSA. The CDR3, as DNA: TGTGCCAGCAGCTTAGGGGCAGGGGGATGGGAGCAGTACTTC. Its translation is CASSLGAGGWEQYF.

This chain joins TRBV5-1 and TRBJ2-7; 7 positions agree with TRBD1. Germline-derived CDR1 and CDR2 are SGHRS and YFSETQ. V was pared by 4 bases and J by 3 bases, with 13 bases of the junction left unmatched. This CDR3 is built from 16 residues. The CDR3 region is CASSLSNRGEIYEQYF. The CDR3 DNA is TGCGCCAGCAGCCTATCTAACAGGGGAGAAATCTACGAGCAGTACTTC. The variable domain in full, with the rest retrieved from reference TRBV5-1 and TRBJ2-7, is KAGVTQTPRYLIKTRGQQVTLSCSPISGHRSVSWYQQTPGQGLQFLFEYFSETQRNKGNFPGRFSGRQFSNSRSEMNVSTLELGDSALYLCASSLSNRGEIYEQYFGPGTRLTVT.

This rearrangement joins TRBV4-1 to TRBJ2-1; 9 bases fit TRBD2. The junction had 7 bases not matched to a gene; V was cut back by 4 bases and J by 9 bases. This CDR3 is built from 14 residues. Germline V gene sequence: CDR1 MGHRA, CDR2 YSYEKL. The CDR3 DNA reads as TGCGCCAGCAGCCCTCCGACTAGCGGTGTTGAGCAGTTCTTC. It specifies CASSPPTSGVEQFF.

This sequence joins TRBV7-2 and TRBJ2-5; 15 bases align to TRBD2. Germline assignment: CDR1 SGHTA and CDR2 FQGNSA. The CDR3 consists of 18 residues. The trim removed 1 base at V and 4 bases at J, leaving 7 bases unmatched. The CDR3 sequence: CASSLVPGLAGGRETQYF. The CDR3 DNA follows: TGTGCCAGCAGCTTAGTCCCCGGACTAGCGGGGGGGCGAGAGACCCAGTACTTC.

CDR3 DNA: TGTGCCAGCAGTTACAGCAGAGGGGGGTGGGCCGGGGAGCTGTTTTTT. It codes for CASSYSRGGWAGELFF. The chain combines TRBV6-5 with TRBJ2-2; D assignment may be TRBD1 or TRBD2 (6 bases each). The germline V gene encodes CDR1 MNHEY and CDR2 SVGAGI. This CDR3 spans 16 amino acids. Trimming removed 2 bases from V and 6 bases from J, with 16 bases in between.

The chain combines TRBV2 with TRBJ2-3; 7 nucleotides align to TRBD1. Germline V CDR1 and CDR2: SNHLY, FYNNEI. Unmatched junction bases numbered 8, after V lost 8 bases and J lost 0 bases. CDR3 length equals 15 residues. The CDR3 loop reads CASAGQASSTDTQYF. The CDR3 DNA follows: TGTGCCAGCGCTGGACAGGCCTCTAGCACAGATACGCAGTATTTT.